What follows are 17 T cell receptor beta chains derived from one specimen sequenced in a study of T cells in Graves' hyperthyroidism and ophthalmopathy. Amplification of TCR beta CDR3 regions was performed using RNA transcripts as template. The TCR CDR3 first-round RT-PCR relied on the HTBI primer set. TCRdb analysed the multiplex PCR reads with MiXCR anew, one entry per CDR3 protein. The sample holds approximately 640,000 distinct CDR3 sequences, around 15% seen once. Sequenced material: blood. These receptors were collected from a man aged 50 to 60 with Graves' hyperthyroidism.

This clonotype was counted a few times. The V call is TRBV9, the J call TRBJ1-1, with a tentative D call TRBD1 (5 bases). CDR1 and CDR2 (germline): SGDLS, YYNGEE. V lost 2 bases to trimming and J lost 1 base, with 9 bases between them. The CDR3 loop spans 14 amino acids. The CDR3 DNA reads TGTGCCAGCAGCGTCGTAACAGGGAACACTGAAGCTTTCTTT. Amino acids: CASSVVTGNTEAFF.

This clonotype was picked up a small number of times. This chain links TRBV6-1 with TRBJ2-7; the match to TRBD1 covers 9 bases. Germline V lookup: CDR1 MNHNS, CDR2 SASEGT. This CDR3 has 14 amino acids. Germline trimming cut 3 bases from V and 4 bases from J; bases unmatched to any gene: 4. CDR3 bases: TGTGCCAGCAGTGAGTACAGGGGGCGATACGAGCAGTACTTC. Translated, it gives CASSEYRGRYEQYF.

The sample holds a few counts of this clonotype. The chain has TRBV28 and TRBJ1-3; no reliable D call. The CDR3 covers 14 residues. Germline V CDR1 and CDR2: MDHEN, SYDVKM. V was pared by 3 bases and J by 5 bases, with 11 bases between. CDR3 sequence: CASSLVGIRNTIYF. CDR3 DNA sequence: TGTGCCAGCAGTTTGGTAGGGATTAGAAACACCATATATTTT. The entire variable domain, with the rest obtained from reference TRBV28 and TRBJ1-3, is as follows: DVKVTQSSRYLVKRTGEKVFLECVQDMDHENMFWYRQDPGLGLRLIYFSYDVKMKEKGDIPEGYSVSREKKERFSLILESASTNQTSMYLCASSLVGIRNTIYFGEGSWLTVV.

The sample holds many counts of this clonotype. This chain joins TRBV12-3 or TRBV12-4 and TRBJ2-4; 12 bases line up with TRBD2. With V trimmed by 4 bases and J by 0 bases, 7 bases remained unmatched. This CDR3 comprises 18 residues. The CDR3 nucleotides read TGTGCCAGCAGTTCTACTCCGGGACTAGCGGGAGCCAAAAACATTCAGTACTTC. Translation gives CASSSTPGLAGAKNIQYF.

This clonotype was recorded a few times. The chain employs TRBV12-5 and TRBJ1-2; D uncertain. V was pared by 4 bases and J by 6 bases, with 12 bases between. The CDR3 has 13 residues. The V gene's germline CDR1 is LGHNT and CDR2 FRNRAP. CDR3 residues: CASGSAGVDGYTF. In DNA, the CDR3 is TGTGCTAGTGGTTCTGCTGGGGTAGATGGCTACACCTTC.

V gene TRBV9 combines with J gene TRBJ2-5, with D possibly being TRBD1 (6 bases). CDR1 and CDR2 (germline): SGDLS, YYNGEE. This CDR3 region has 14 residues. With 3 bases removed from V and 4 bases from J, the gap between germline ends came to 13 bases. In DNA form, the CDR3 reads TGTGCCAGCAGCGCAACCGGGACAACAGAGACCCAGTACTTC. This gives the protein CASSATGTTETQYF.

The chain employs TRBV6-1 and TRBJ1-1; tentatively, D is TRBD1 (6 bases). This CDR3 is built from 11 residues. The germline V and J ends were trimmed by 6 bases and 8 bases, with 10 bases remaining between them. Looked up from germline, CDR1 is MNHNS and CDR2 is SASEGT. For the CDR3, the DNA is TGTGCCAGCAGCCTAGGACAGGAAGCTTTCTTT. It is translated as CASSLGQEAFF.

The chain combines TRBV4-2 with TRBJ2-7; 13 bases agree with TRBD2. V dropped 1 base and J dropped 2; count of bases not matched to a gene: 2. In germline, CDR1 is LGHNA, CDR2 YNFKEQ. This CDR3 spans 16 amino acids. The CDR3 DNA sequence: TGTGCCAGCAGCCAAGGACTAGCGGGAGGAGCCTACGAGCAGTACTTC. Its protein is CASSQGLAGGAYEQYF.

V usage is TRBV20-1 and J usage is TRBJ1-1, with D uncertain. The V gene's germline CDR1 is DFQATT and CDR2 SNEGSKA (reference sequence). The CDR3 loop spans 13 amino acids. Trimming removed 0 bases at V and 8 bases at J, with 13 bases between. CDR3 sequence: CSARDFEDPEAFF. The CDR3 nucleotides are TGCAGTGCTAGAGATTTTGAAGATCCAGAAGCTTTCTTT.

This clonotype was detected many times. This sequence joins TRBV27 and TRBJ2-7; 14 nucleotides agree with TRBD2. The CDR3 has 17 residues. V lost 5 bases, J lost 0 bases, and 6 bases stayed unmatched. In germline, CDR1 is MNHEY, CDR2 SMNVEV (reference sequence). DNA for the CDR3: TGTGCCAGCAGTCCGGGACTAGCGGGAGTGCCCTCCTACGAGCAGTACTTC. Amino acid sequence: CASSPGLAGVPSYEQYF.

This clonotype was detected ten times or more. The CDR3 DNA reads as TGTGCCAGCAGTTTGAGACGGGAGAAGGGTTACGAGCAGTACTTC. Its translation is CASSLRREKGYEQYF. The V and J genes are TRBV12-3 or TRBV12-4 and TRBJ2-7; TRBD2 might be the D (6 bases). CDR3 length: 15 residues. Trimming removed 3 bases at V and 4 bases at J, with 16 bases between.

This clonotype was counted at least ten times. The chain couples TRBV27 to TRBJ1-6; 10 nucleotides align to TRBD1. The CDR3 is made up of 15 amino acids. Germline CDR1 MNHEY, CDR2 SMNVEV (reference sequence). V lost 5 bases and J lost 7; bases outside the gene matches: 5. The CDR3 DNA reads TGTGCCAGCAGTATCCGACAGGGGGCGAATTCACCCCTCCACTTT. It translates to CASSIRQGANSPLHF.

This clonotype was seen ten or more times. CDR3: CAVKVLNQETQYF. The DNA of the CDR3 is TGTGCCGTCAAGGTTTTAAACCAAGAGACCCAGTACTTC. J is TRBJ2-5 and V is TRBV27; D gene uncertain. The ends were cut back, 11 bases at V and 0 bases at J, with 13 bases in the middle. This CDR3 has 13 amino acids. The germline gives CDR1 MNHEY, CDR2 SMNVEV (reference sequence).

This clonotype was observed a few times. V is TRBV7-2 and J is TRBJ1-5; no reliable D call. There are 17 residues in the CDR3. Germline loops: CDR1 SGHTA, CDR2 FQGNSA. The V and J ends lost 5 bases and 6 bases respectively, with 23 bases between them. This CDR3 reads CASSPHSEGYSSQPQHF. DNA of the CDR3: TGTGCCAGCAGCCCGCATTCGGAGGGATACTCTAGTCAGCCCCAGCATTTT.

The V and J genes are TRBV18 and TRBJ2-6; 10 bases fit TRBD1. After removal of 2 bases from V and 0 bases from J, the junction contained 4 bases not matched to a gene. The CDR3 is 18 residues long. Germline V CDR1 and CDR2: KGHSH, LQKENI. CDR3 nucleotides: TGTGCCAGCTCACCAAGCCGGACAGGGGGCTCTGGGGCCAACGTCCTGACTTTC. It translates to CASSPSRTGGSGANVLTF.

Many counts were recorded for this clonotype. This CDR3 is CASSLGPRPGLDTQYF. The CDR3 region has the DNA TGTGCCAGCAGCTTAGGCCCCCGTCCGGGTTTGGATACGCAGTATTTT. The V call is TRBV11-2, the J call TRBJ2-3; D is undetermined. The germline gives CDR1 SGHAT, CDR2 FQNNGV. Deletions cut 1 base from V and 6 bases from J, with 17 bases between. The CDR3 spans 16 residues.

V gene TRBV4-2 combines with J gene TRBJ1-4; tentative D call: TRBD1 (6 bases). V shed 0 bases and J shed 8 bases, with 19 bases lying between them. This CDR3 comprises 17 residues. Germline V CDR1 and CDR2: LGHNA, YNFKEQ. CDR3 residues: CASSQDPLQGGNEKLFF. CDR3 DNA sequence: TGTGCCAGCAGCCAAGACCCCTTACAGGGAGGTAACGAAAAACTGTTTTTT.